This entry describes one TCR beta chain. The source of the sample is a study of T-cell memory formation after mild COVID-19. Using its own MiXCR run on the 5' RACE reads, TCRdb lists one record per CDR3 protein. The table records 350,000 to 450,000 distinct CDR3 sequences, 20% of them present only once. The CDR3 covers 14 residues. V trimming: 4 bases; J trimming: 3 bases; junction bases outside the gene matches: 5. From germline, CDR1 is LGHDT and CDR2 YNNKEL (reference sequence). The sequence derives from an adult woman who had mild COVID-19 (a few samples of this study predate the infection). Cell type and time point are not known. The sample taken for sequencing was PBMCs or a T cell subset sorted from them (not recorded which). The rearrangement joins TRBV3-1 to TRBJ1-1; TRBD1 agrees at 7 bases. CDR3 region: CASSPDRAYTEAFF. The CDR3 DNA is TGTGCCAGCAGCCCCGACAGGGCGTACACTGAAGCTTTCTTT. The full variable domain, its missing parts supplied by reference TRBV3-1 and TRBJ1-1, is DTAVSQTPKYLVTQMGNDKSIKCEQNLGHDTMYWYKQDSKKFLKIMFSYNNKELIINETVPNRFSPKSPDKAHLNLHINSLELGDSAVYFCASSPDRAYTEAFFGQGTRLTVV.